Each of the 2 T cell receptor beta chains below was sequenced from the same sample in a study of blood T cell repertoires in COVID-19 (dated by TCRdb to 2018 to 2020). Library preparation employed the immunoSEQ multiplex PCR assay. Held by TCRdb, this immuneACCESS table contains in-frame sequences only and omits some clones. Under half of the omission traces to an unresolved V gene where checked; the cause of the rest is unknown. The sample records about 250,000 clones, about nine tenths of which are singletons. Around 1.8% of the sample belongs to the ten largest clones. The material sequenced was PBMCs or T cells enriched from blood (not recorded which). These receptors were taken from a man aged 35-49 years who had recovered from COVID-19.

This rearrangement joins TRBV30 to TRBJ1-4, with D possibly TRBD1 on 5 matching bases. The CDR3 is made up of 15 amino acids. Germline V CDR1 and CDR2: GTSNPN, SVGIG (reference sequence). The V end lost 2 bases, the J end lost 0 bases, and 10 bases lay between the germline ends. In DNA form, the CDR3 reads TGTGCCTGGAGTTTGGGGCTCGCAACTAATGAAAAACTGTTTTTT. It encodes CAWSLGLATNEKLFF.

The chain uses TRBV7-2 and TRBJ1-4; 8 bases are a match to TRBD1. The CDR3 is 15 amino acids. Germline V gene data show CDR1 as SGHTA and CDR2 as FQGNSA. The V segment lost 3 bases and the J segment 8 bases; nucleotides outside the gene matches: 8. The DNA of the CDR3 is TGTGCCAGCAGCTTGCATCGGACAGGGCGGGAAAAACTGTTTTTT. It codes for CASSLHRTGREKLFF.